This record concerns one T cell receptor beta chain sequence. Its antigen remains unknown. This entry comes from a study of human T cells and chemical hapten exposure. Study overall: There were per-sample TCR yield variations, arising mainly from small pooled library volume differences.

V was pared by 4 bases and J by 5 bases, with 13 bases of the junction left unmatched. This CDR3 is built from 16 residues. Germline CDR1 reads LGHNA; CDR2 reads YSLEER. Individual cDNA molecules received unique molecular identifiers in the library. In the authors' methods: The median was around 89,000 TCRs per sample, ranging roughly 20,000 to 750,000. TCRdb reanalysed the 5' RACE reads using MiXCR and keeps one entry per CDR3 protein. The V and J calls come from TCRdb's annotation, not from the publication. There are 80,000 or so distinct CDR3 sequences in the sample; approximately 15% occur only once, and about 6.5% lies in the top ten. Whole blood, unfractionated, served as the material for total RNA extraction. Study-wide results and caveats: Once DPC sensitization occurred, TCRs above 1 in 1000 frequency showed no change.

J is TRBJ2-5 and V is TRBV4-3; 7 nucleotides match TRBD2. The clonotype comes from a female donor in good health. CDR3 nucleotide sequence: TGCGCCAGCAGCCGACTCCTATCAACTAGCGCCGAGACCCAGTACTTC. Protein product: CASSRLLSTSAETQYF.